These 12 T cell receptor beta chains came from one sample sequenced in a study of blood T cell repertoires in COVID-19 (dated by TCRdb to 2020 to 2022). Library creation used the immunoSEQ multiplex PCR assay. TCRdb limited this immuneACCESS table to in-frame rearrangements with V and J called. A share of clones is missing; checked studies link under half to unresolved V genes, and the rest is unexplained. The sample yields 150,000 to 190,000 clones; about 85% were counted once. The ten largest clonotypes hold roughly 8.3% of the sample. Sequenced material: peripheral blood. The receptors were sampled from a woman in her sixties or seventies with COVID-19, enrolled during active disease.

The chain joins TRBV3-1 (or the pseudogene TRBV3-2) to TRBJ2-1; 8 bases align to TRBD2. This CDR3 contains 18 residues. The V gene's germline CDR1 is LGHDT and CDR2 YNNKEL (reference sequence). The junction had 11 bases not matched to a gene; V was cut back by 1 base and J by 3 bases. The CDR3 sequence: CASSQGPTGLVNYNEQFF. The CDR3 coding sequence is TGTGCCAGCAGCCAAGGACCTACGGGACTAGTAAACTACAATGAGCAGTTCTTC.

This rearrangement joins TRBV28 to TRBJ1-1; D unclear. In germline, CDR1 is MDHEN, CDR2 SYDVKM. This CDR3 contains 14 residues. V was pared by 2 bases and J by 4 bases, with 11 bases between. CDR3 residues: CASSLGGRPTEAFF. CDR3 sequence (DNA): TGTGCCAGCAGTTTAGGAGGGAGACCCACTGAAGCTTTCTTT. Using reference TRBV28 and TRBJ1-1 for the parts outside the CDR3, the full variable domain is DVKVTQSSRYLVKRTGEKVFLECVQDMDHENMFWYRQDPGLGLRLIYFSYDVKMKEKGDIPEGYSVSREKKERFSLILESASTNQTSMYLCASSLGGRPTEAFFGQGTRLTVV.

The V gene is TRBV27, the J gene TRBJ1-3, with 8 bases that match TRBD1. The V gene's germline CDR1 is MNHEY and CDR2 SMNVEV (reference sequence). This CDR3 has 14 residues. Unmatched junction bases numbered 1, after V lost 2 bases and J lost 4 bases. The CDR3 DNA follows: TGTGCCAGCAGTTTACAGGGGGCAGGAAACACCATATATTTT. Translation gives CASSLQGAGNTIYF.

This chain links TRBV7-6 with TRBJ1-6, with TRBD1 identical over 8 bases. The CDR3 extends over 15 amino acids. The V gene end was trimmed by 4 bases and the J gene end by 6 bases; junction bases not matched to a gene: 5. In germline, CDR1 is SGHVS, CDR2 FNYEAQ. CDR3 region: CASSSGQGRNSPLHF. For the CDR3, the DNA is TGTGCCAGCAGCTCCGGACAGGGTCGTAATTCACCCCTCCACTTT.

The chain couples TRBV7-3 to TRBJ2-7; D may be TRBD2 (5 bases). Germline CDR1 is SGHTA and CDR2 is FQGTGA. The CDR3 consists of 13 residues. V was pared by 4 bases and J by 7 bases, with 14 bases between. The CDR3 loop reads CASSSGPSGEQYF. The DNA for the CDR3 is TGTGCCAGCAGCTCCGGGCCCTCGGGGGAGCAGTACTTC.

The chain uses TRBV10-3 and TRBJ2-7; D gene uncertain. This CDR3 has 12 amino acids. Deletions cut 5 bases from V and 6 bases from J, with 11 bases between. Germline-derived CDR1 and CDR2 are ENHRY and SYGVKD. The CDR3 DNA is TGTGCCATCAGTAGCGTGGAAAGCGAGCAGTACTTC. As protein: CAISSVESEQYF.

This sequence joins TRBV5-1 and TRBJ1-3; D not resolved. V was shortened by 4 bases and J by 0 bases, with 11 bases between the two germline ends. Germline V CDR1 and CDR2: SGHRS, YFSETQ. This CDR3 comprises 15 residues. The CDR3 here is CASSPVLSSGNTIYF. Written as DNA, the CDR3 is TGCGCCAGCAGCCCTGTCTTATCCTCTGGAAACACCATATATTTT. Complete variable domain (other parts from reference TRBV5-1 and TRBJ1-3): KAGVTQTPRYLIKTRGQQVTLSCSPISGHRSVSWYQQTPGQGLQFLFEYFSETQRNKGNFPGRFSGRQFSNSRSEMNVSTLELGDSALYLCASSPVLSSGNTIYFGEGSWLTVV.

This clone has more than one count but fewer than ten. The chain has TRBV5-5 and TRBJ2-7, with 9 bases aligning to TRBD1. This CDR3 has 14 residues. Germline CDR1 SGHKS, CDR2 YYEKEE (reference sequence). V shed 4 bases, J shed 6 bases, and the junction held 8 bases outside the gene matches. For the CDR3, the DNA is TGTGCCAGCAGCCGGACAGGGGATCCCTTCGAGCAGTACGTC. Its translation: CASSRTGDPFEQYV.

This clone was observed once. Here the CDR3 reads CASSPGYHNSPLHF. Written as DNA, the CDR3 is TGTGCCAGCAGCCCGGGGTATCATAATTCACCCCTCCACTTT. V and J are TRBV3-1 (or the pseudogene TRBV3-2) and TRBJ1-6; D gene ambiguous. The CDR3 is 14 amino acids. V lost 4 bases and J 5 bases, leaving 9 bases between the germline ends. Per the germline V gene, CDR1 is LGHDT and CDR2 is YNNKEL (reference sequence).

The rearrangement uses TRBV6-6 and TRBJ2-2; 7 positions match TRBD2. The CDR3 is 15 residues long. The germline V gene has CDR1 MNHNY and CDR2 SVGAGI (reference sequence). V lost 6 bases, J lost 6 bases, and 10 bases stayed unmatched. CDR3 sequence (DNA): TGTGCCAGCAGCCTCGGGGCAGGGAGGGCCGGGGAGCTGTTTTTT. Protein sequence: CASSLGAGRAGELFF.

This clone has a single count. CDR3 loop: CASSGSRGASNQPQHF. Written as DNA, the CDR3 is TGTGCCAGCAGCGGGAGCCGGGGGGCTAGCAATCAGCCCCAGCATTTT. The chain combines TRBV5-6 with TRBJ1-5; the D gene is possibly TRBD1 (6 bases). This CDR3 is 16 amino acids long. V lost 4 bases, J lost 0 bases, and 14 bases lay in between. The germline gives CDR1 SGHDT, CDR2 YYEEEE.

The rearrangement links TRBV2 to TRBJ2-2; TRBD1 matches at 7 bases. The germline V gene encodes CDR1 SNHLY and CDR2 FYNNEI. This CDR3 spans 14 amino acids. V lost 8 bases, J lost 7 bases, and 10 bases stayed unmatched. CDR3 residues: CASLQQGYLGELFF. The CDR3 DNA reads as TGTGCCAGCCTTCAACAGGGGTATCTCGGGGAGCTGTTTTTT. Filled out from reference TRBV2 and TRBJ2-2, the complete variable domain reads EPEVTQTPSHQVTQMGQEVILRCVPISNHLYFYWYRQILGQKVEFLVSFYNNEISEKSEIFDDQFSVERPDGSNFTLKIRSTKLEDSAMYFCASLQQGYLGELFFGEGSRLTVL.